The clone carrying this T cell receptor beta chain has at least ten counts. Its antigen is unidentified. Exclusion criteria comprised uncontrolled infection, other autoimmune disease, pregnancy or lactation. Amplification of TCR beta CDR3 regions used RNA as the template. First-round RT-PCR of the TCR CDR3 relied on the HTBI primer set. Each CDR3 protein is one row after TCRdb ran MiXCR on the multiplex PCR reads. The sample carries 500,000 to 600,000 distinct CDR3 sequences, more than 45% recorded once. Trimming took 5 bases from V and 3 from J; bases not matched to a gene: 3. Germline lookup yields CDR1 DFQATT and CDR2 SNEGSKA (reference sequence). The CDR3 spans 12 residues. This sample is part of a study of T cells in Graves' hyperthyroidism and ophthalmopathy. Study-level findings and limits: A 13 V-J signature model discriminated ophthalmopathy versus stable hyperthyroidism. Blood also showed most of the thyroid clonotypes that were expanded above 0.001. Before onset, by a median of around 6.1 months, the model predicted ophthalmopathy.

The V and J genes are TRBV20-1 and TRBJ2-7; 8 bases agree with TRBD2. This clonotype originated in a woman aged 18 to 35 with Graves' hyperthyroidism. Sequencing was performed on peripheral blood or thyroid tissue (not recorded which). Here the CDR3 DNA reads TGCAGTGCTTCCGGGACTAGCTACGAGCAGTACTTC. Translation: CSASGTSYEQYF.